The 21 T cell receptor beta chains listed next were all sequenced from one sample in a study of blood T cell repertoires in COVID-19. TCRdb's table, derived via immunoSEQ multiplex PCR, lists solely in-frame clones and lacks some. Of 180,000 or so clones listed, more than 75% are singletons. The sample taken for sequencing was PBMCs or T cells enriched from blood (not recorded which). The receptors derive from a man aged 55 to 69 who had been exposed to COVID-19.

This clone has a handful of counts. J is TRBJ1-3 and V is TRBV6-5; D is unresolved. This CDR3 contains 16 residues. Per the germline V gene, CDR1 is MNHEY and CDR2 is SVGAGI. Trimming took 0 bases from V and 0 from J, leaving 9 bases between them. The CDR3 nucleotides are TGTGCCAGCAGTTACTCGAGGCCTACCTCTGGAAACACCATATATTTT. It encodes CASSYSRPTSGNTIYF.

The gene calls are TRBV2 and TRBJ1-2; TRBD1 agrees at 8 bases. V lost 4 bases to trimming and J lost 6 bases; unmatched junction nucleotides: 7. This CDR3 comprises 14 residues. Germline CDR1 is SNHLY and CDR2 is FYNNEI. Written as DNA, the CDR3 is TGTGCCAGCAGTGTCCCGCAGGGGGCTAATGGCTACACCTTC. It yields the protein CASSVPQGANGYTF.

The genes are TRBV5-6 and TRBJ2-1; D uncertain. Per germline, CDR1 SGHDT and CDR2 YYEEEE. The CDR3 totals 13 residues. Trimming shortened V by 2 bases and J by 8 bases, and 11 bases separated the two germline ends. The CDR3 DNA reads as TGTGCCAGCAGCTTTGTACGGGTGGATGAGCAGTTCTTC. It yields the protein CASSFVRVDEQFF.

The rearrangement uses TRBV5-4 and TRBJ1-2; D not resolved. Germline CDR1 reads SGHNT; CDR2 reads YYREEE (reference sequence). This CDR3 has 14 residues. Trimming cost V 4 bases and J 5 bases, with 15 bases left between them. CDR3 in amino acids: CASSPGGQWYGYTF. The CDR3 bases are TGTGCCAGCAGCCCCGGTGGGCAGTGGTATGGCTACACCTTC.

The chain is built from TRBV18 and TRBJ2-3, with D possibly being TRBD2 (5 bases). There are 14 residues in the CDR3. V dropped 10 bases and J dropped 1 base, with 15 bases sitting between them. Germline V gene lookup returns CDR1 KGHSH and CDR2 LQKENI. CDR3 DNA sequence: TGTGCCACCGCCACCGGGCGGGGCACAGATACGCAGTATTTT. This sequence encodes CATATGRGTDTQYF. The whole variable domain, filled in from reference TRBV18 and TRBJ2-3, reads NAGVMQNPRHLVRRRGQEARLRCSPMKGHSHVYWYRQLPEEGLKFMVYLQKENIIDESGMPKERFSAEFPKEGPSILRIQQVVRGDSAAYFCATATGRGTDTQYFGPGTRLTVL.

This sequence joins TRBV5-6 and TRBJ2-5, with 13 positions matching TRBD2. The germline V gene has CDR1 SGHDT and CDR2 YYEEEE. V shed 0 bases and J 5 bases; nucleotides not matched to a gene: 1. This CDR3 has 15 amino acids. DNA of the CDR3: TGTGCCAGCAGCTTGGGACTAGCGGGAGGCGAGACCCAGTACTTC. Encoded protein: CASSLGLAGGETQYF.

This rearrangement joins TRBV27 to TRBJ1-6; TRBD1 is a possible D gene (6 bases). The CDR3 contains 16 residues. Germline-derived CDR1 and CDR2 are MNHEY and SMNVEV (reference sequence). The V end was cut by 0 bases, the J end by 7 bases, with 13 bases between. The CDR3 protein is CASSLSHVRGNSPLHF. CDR3 coding DNA: TGTGCCAGCAGTTTATCGCATGTAAGGGGGAATTCACCCCTCCACTTT.

The chain employs TRBV19 and TRBJ2-7, with a possible D match to TRBD1 (5 bases). Trimming cost V 5 bases and J 2 bases, with 7 bases left between them. The germline CDR1 and CDR2 sequences are LNHDA and SQIVND (reference sequence). This CDR3 is built from 12 residues. The CDR3 region has the DNA TGTGCCAGTAGTCCGACAGCCTACGAGCAGTACTTC. Protein product: CASSPTAYEQYF.

V gene TRBV11-2 combines with J gene TRBJ1-6; 7 nucleotides match TRBD1. Per the germline V gene, CDR1 is SGHAT and CDR2 is FQNNGV. V dropped 6 bases and J dropped 6; count of bases not matched to a gene: 2. The CDR3 has 13 residues. The CDR3 DNA reads TGTGCCAGCAGGAGACAGGGTAATTCACCCCTCCACTTT. It translates to CASRRQGNSPLHF.

This chain joins TRBV7-2 and TRBJ1-6; D might be TRBD1 (6 bases). The CDR3 consists of 18 residues. CDR1 and CDR2 (germline): SGHTA, FQGNSA. Between the trimmed V and J ends, which lost 1 base and 0 bases, there was a span of 13 bases. The CDR3 region has the DNA TGTGCCAGCAGCTTAGTTCCAGGGGTGAGCTCCTATAATTCACCCCTCCACTTT. Translating gives CASSLVPGVSSYNSPLHF. Based on the CDR3 plus reference TRBV7-2 and TRBJ1-6, the full variable domain is GAGVSQSPSNKVTEKGKDVELRCDPISGHTALYWYRQSLGQGLEFLIYFQGNSAPDKSGLPSDRFSAERTGGSVSTLTIQRTQQEDSAVYLCASSLVPGVSSYNSPLHFGNGTRLTVT.

The genes are TRBV28 and TRBJ2-2; 7 bases are shared with TRBD1. The CDR3 spans 14 residues. From germline, CDR1 is MDHEN and CDR2 SYDVKM. V was clipped by 7 bases and J by 1 base; unmatched bases: 3. The CDR3 region is CASTPGGNTGELFF. CDR3 in DNA: TGTGCCAGCACCCCAGGGGGGAACACCGGGGAGCTGTTTTTT. Together with reference TRBV28 and TRBJ2-2, the CDR3 gives the full variable domain: DVKVTQSSRYLVKRTGEKVFLECVQDMDHENMFWYRQDPGLGLRLIYFSYDVKMKEKGDIPEGYSVSREKKERFSLILESASTNQTSMYLCASTPGGNTGELFFGEGSRLTVL.

This chain uses TRBV5-1 with TRBJ1-2; D uncertain. This CDR3 contains 14 residues. Trimming removed 0 bases from V and 2 bases from J, with 8 bases in between. CDR1 and CDR2 from the germline V gene are SGHRS and YFSETQ. CDR3 region: CASSLAPENYGYTF. CDR3 sequence (DNA): TGCGCCAGCAGCTTGGCTCCGGAGAACTATGGCTACACCTTC. The variable domain in full, with the rest retrieved from reference TRBV5-1 and TRBJ1-2, is KAGVTQTPRYLIKTRGQQVTLSCSPISGHRSVSWYQQTPGQGLQFLFEYFSETQRNKGNFPGRFSGRQFSNSRSEMNVSTLELGDSALYLCASSLAPENYGYTFGSGTRLTVV.

V and J are TRBV5-4 and TRBJ2-7, with a tentative D call TRBD1 (7 bases). V shed 4 bases and J shed 3 bases, with 11 bases lying between them. Germline V gene data show CDR1 as SGHNT and CDR2 as YYREEE (reference sequence). This CDR3 is 13 amino acids long. The CDR3 region is CASSQGGLYEQYF. In DNA form, the CDR3 reads TGTGCCAGCAGCCAGGGGGGCCTCTACGAGCAGTACTTC.

V usage is TRBV27 and J usage is TRBJ2-7; 9 positions match TRBD2. Germline V gives CDR1 MNHEY, CDR2 SMNVEV (reference sequence). This CDR3 spans 16 amino acids. The J segment lost 7 bases and the V segment lost 3 bases, leaving 13 bases of the junction unmatched. The CDR3 region is CASSFILSGRPGEQYF. Written as DNA, the CDR3 is TGTGCCAGCAGTTTTATCCTAAGCGGGAGGCCCGGGGAGCAGTACTTC.

The V and J genes are TRBV5-4 and TRBJ2-3; no clear D gene. V dropped 0 bases and J dropped 0 bases, with 11 bases sitting between them. Germline lookup yields CDR1 SGHNT and CDR2 YYREEE (reference sequence). The CDR3 has 16 amino acids. The CDR3 loop reads CASSLGALVSTDTQYF. As DNA, the CDR3 is TGTGCCAGCAGCTTGGGCGCCCTAGTGAGCACAGATACGCAGTATTTT.

The CDR3 reads CASSRDLAGGAGEQYF. The DNA of the CDR3 is TGTGCCAGCAGTCGGGACCTAGCGGGAGGCGCGGGTGAGCAGTACTTC. This rearrangement joins TRBV28 to TRBJ2-7; TRBD2 agrees at 11 bases. CDR3 length equals 16 residues. The trim removed 5 bases at V and 7 bases at J, leaving 13 bases unmatched. The germline V gene has CDR1 MDHEN and CDR2 SYDVKM. Supplemented by reference TRBV28 and TRBJ2-7, the full variable domain reads DVKVTQSSRYLVKRTGEKVFLECVQDMDHENMFWYRQDPGLGLRLIYFSYDVKMKEKGDIPEGYSVSREKKERFSLILESASTNQTSMYLCASSRDLAGGAGEQYFGPGTRLTVT.

The rearrangement uses TRBV19 and TRBJ1-2; no clear D gene. The CDR3 covers 13 residues. Germline CDR1 and CDR2: LNHDA and SQIVND (reference sequence). Trimming stripped 2 bases from V and 2 bases from J, with 6 bases between. CDR3 loop: CASSIISNYGYTF. In DNA, the CDR3 is TGTGCCAGTAGTATAATTTCAAACTATGGCTACACCTTC.

The chain is built from TRBV6-5 and TRBJ2-2; TRBD1 agrees at 8 bases. Germline V gene data show CDR1 as MNHEY and CDR2 as SVGAGI. V was clipped by 5 bases and J by 3 bases; unmatched bases: 5. The CDR3 covers 15 residues. Here the CDR3 reads CASSPTTGDTGELFF. The CDR3, as DNA: TGTGCCAGCAGTCCAACGACAGGGGACACCGGGGAGCTGTTTTTT.

In the case of this clone: Other DNA sequences in the same sample also yield this CDR3. V and J are TRBV9 and TRBJ1-6; D may be TRBD1 (5 bases). The V end lost 0 bases, the J end lost 10 bases, and 14 bases lay between the germline ends. Germline assignment: CDR1 SGDLS and CDR2 YYNGEE. This CDR3 comprises 15 residues. In DNA, the CDR3 is TGTGCCAGCAGCGTAGAGGGTGGGGCCGGGTCACCCCTCCACTTT. Translation gives CASSVEGGAGSPLHF.

In regard to this clone: At one boundary the junction diverges from the germline segment, which might be a read error. This rearrangement joins TRBV25-1 to TRBJ1-2, with D perhaps TRBD1 (5 bases). The germline gives CDR1 MGHDK, CDR2 SYGVNS. The CDR3 totals 11 residues. The CDR3 region is CASSGFDSHVF. In DNA, the CDR3 is TGTGCCAGCAGTGGGTTTGACAGCCACGTCTTC.

V usage is TRBV5-1 and J usage is TRBJ2-7; 10 nucleotides align to TRBD1. Germline V gene lookup returns CDR1 SGHRS and CDR2 YFSETQ. Trimming cost V 4 bases and J 1 base; bases outside gene matches: 5. The CDR3 has 15 amino acids. This CDR3 reads CASSRGQGGSYEQYF. The DNA of the CDR3 is TGCGCCAGCAGCCGAGGACAGGGGGGGTCCTACGAGCAGTACTTC.